The T cell receptor (beta chain) under discussion was sequenced for a study of cytotoxic CD8 clonotypes in ibrutinib-treated CLL. TCRdb's copy holds only in-frame clones and misses some; the assay was immunoSEQ multiplex PCR. Among tens of thousands of clones listed, 50% to 70% were seen once. V lost 4 bases and J 5 bases, leaving 18 bases between the germline ends. Germline V gene sequence: CDR1 SGHRS, CDR2 YFSETQ. The CDR3 has 16 residues. The chain joins TRBV5-1 to TRBJ2-2, with a tentative D call TRBD1 (6 bases). Specimen: PBMCs, collected after 24 months of ibrutinib treatment. The TCR comes from a human donor with chronic lymphocytic leukemia. DNA for the CDR3: TGCGCCAGCAGCGTCCCAGGGGCTACTACTACCGGGGAGCTGTTTTTT. It specifies CASSVPGATTTGELFF.